This is a list of T cell receptor beta chains from one sample in a study of blood T cells in healthy people across ages. Using its own MiXCR run on the 5' RACE reads, TCRdb lists one record per CDR3 protein. The table shows over 1,500,000 distinct CDR3 sequences, with about 39% occurring only once. Sequencing was carried out using blood. These receptors were collected from a human donor in good health. Each CDR3 is given with its conserved first and last residue. The D gene is left open where the match is weak. Clone size is given for some rows only: seen once, a few or many times, or a class if the clone is expanded.

>TRBV4-3|TRBJ2-3|TRBD2|once
TGCGCCAGCAGCATCGGACTAGCGGCAGATACGCAGTATTTT
CASSIGLAADTQYF
>TRBV21-1|TRBJ1-2|-|-
TGTGCCAGCAGCAAAGTAGATAGGTCTCGCTATGGCTACACCTTC
CASSKVDRSRYGYTF
>TRBV29-1|TRBJ2-1|TRBD2|few
TGCAGCGTTGCGGCTAGCGGCAATGAGCAGTTCTTC
CSVAASGNEQFF
>TRBV6-1|TRBJ1-1|TRBD1|-
TGTGCCAGCAGTACCCGGACAGGAGGGGGAAACACTGAAGCTTTCTTT
CASSTRTGGGNTEAFF
>TRBV5-1|TRBJ1-4|TRBD1|-
TGCGCCAGCAGCCTGGGGGGACAGATCAATGAAAAACTGTTTTTT
CASSLGGQINEKLFF
>TRBV11-2|TRBJ2-5|-|few
TGTGCCAGCAGCGTAGACAGGTATCAAGAGACCCAGTACTTC
CASSVDRYQETQYF
>TRBV28|TRBJ2-1|TRBD2|-
TGTGCCAGCAGCCCAGCCATAGCGGGGCGCTACAATGAGCAGTTCTTC
CASSPAIAGRYNEQFF
>TRBV7-9|TRBJ1-1|TRBD1|few
TGTGCCAGCAGCTTCACAGGGGGCTCGAACACTGAAGCTTTCTTT
CASSFTGGSNTEAFF
>TRBV29-1|TRBJ2-5|TRBD1|-
TGCAGCGCGCGGACAGGGAGTGTGGAGACCCAGTACTTC
CSARTGSVETQYF
>TRBV29-1|TRBJ1-1|-|many
TGCAGCGTTGGACAGACGAACACTGAAGCTTTCTTT
CSVGQTNTEAFF
>TRBV5-1|TRBJ1-2|-|-
TGCGCCAGCAGCTTGGCCGAAAGCCCGGGCGGCTACACCTTC
CASSLAESPGGYTF
>TRBV20-1|TRBJ2-7|-|few
TGCAGTGCTATCCCGGGACGGACGACCTACGAGCAGTACTTC
CSAIPGRTTYEQYF
>TRBV11-2|TRBJ2-1|TRBD1|-
TGTGCCAGCAGCTTAGGTTCCACATGGGGACAGACCTACGAGCAGTTCTTC
CASSLGSTWGQTYEQFF
>TRBV6-5|TRBJ2-4|-|many
TGTGCCAGCAAAGACAGCCTAGCCAAAAACATTCAGTACTTC
CASKDSLAKNIQYF
>TRBV29-1|TRBJ1-2|-|-
TGCAGCGCCAGGACAGAGGCGGATGGCTACACCTTC
CSARTEADGYTF
>TRBV2|TRBJ2-2|-|-
TGTGCCAGCAGTGAATTGGGGTGGGCGAACACCGGGGAGCTGTTTTTT
CASSELGWANTGELFF
>TRBV7-8|TRBJ1-1|-|-
TGTGCCAGCAGCCGTACGGTCGCCGGTACTGAAGCTTTCTTT
CASSRTVAGTEAFF
>TRBV29-1|TRBJ2-1|-|-
TGCAGCGTTGAGGGGCAGGGGGGCACCAATGAGCAGTTCTTC
CSVEGQGGTNEQFF
>TRBV7-6|TRBJ2-1|TRBD2|few
TGTGTCAGCAGCTTAGGGACTACCCTAAGGGATGAGCAGTTCTTC
CVSSLGTTLRDEQFF
>TRBV20-1|TRBJ2-6|TRBD1|-
TGCAGTGCAGCGGACAGGGCTGGGGCCAACGTCCGGACTTTC
CSAADRAGANVRTF
>TRBV9|TRBJ1-2|TRBD1|-
TGTGCCAGCAGCCCATCACGGACAGGGAACGATGGCTACACCTTC
CASSPSRTGNDGYTF
>TRBV27|TRBJ2-7|TRBD1|-
TGTGCCAGCAGTTTACTGGACAGGGGAGGCGAGCAGTACTTC
CASSLLDRGGEQYF
>TRBV20-1|TRBJ2-1|-|-
TGCAGTGCTAGGGAGGCACTAGCTGTACTCCTCTACAATGAGCAGTTCTTC
CSAREALAVLLYNEQFF